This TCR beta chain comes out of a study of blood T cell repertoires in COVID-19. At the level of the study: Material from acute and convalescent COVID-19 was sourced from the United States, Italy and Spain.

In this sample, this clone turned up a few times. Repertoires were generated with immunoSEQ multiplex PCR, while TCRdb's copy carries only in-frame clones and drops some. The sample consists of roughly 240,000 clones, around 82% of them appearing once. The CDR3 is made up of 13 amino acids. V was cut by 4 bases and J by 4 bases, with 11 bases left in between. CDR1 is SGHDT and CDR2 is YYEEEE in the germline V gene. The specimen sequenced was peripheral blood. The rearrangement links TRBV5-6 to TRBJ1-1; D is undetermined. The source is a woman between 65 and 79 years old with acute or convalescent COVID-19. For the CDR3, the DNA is TGTGCCAGCAGCCTCCAACTCGGCACTGAAGCTTTCTTT. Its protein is CASSLQLGTEAFF.